Below, 9 T cell receptor beta chains from the same sample are listed, as sequenced in a study of blood T cell repertoires in COVID-19. Profiled with immunoSEQ multiplex PCR; TCRdb holds only in-frame clones, not every one. This table has fewer than 500,000 clones, around 90% appearing once. Sequenced sample: PBMCs or T cells enriched from blood (not recorded which). The receptors stem from a young woman with acute COVID-19.

This clone was observed once. This sample also contains other DNA sequences that code for the same CDR3. The chain links TRBV12-3 or TRBV12-4 to TRBJ1-1; 8 positions match TRBD1. The CDR3 contains 13 residues. V was clipped by 5 bases and J by 5 bases; unmatched bases: 4. The CDR3 DNA reads as TGTGCCAGCAGTAGGACAGGGCGGACTGAAGCTTTCTTT. This gives the protein CASSRTGRTEAFF.

The chain joins TRBV2 to TRBJ2-4; the match to TRBD1 covers 7 bases. V was clipped by 6 bases and J by 6 bases; unmatched bases: 2. The CDR3 is 12 residues long. Per germline, CDR1 SNHLY and CDR2 FYNNEI. The CDR3 DNA follows: TGTGCCAGCAGGGGGGACAGAAACATTCAGTACTTC. It yields the protein CASRGDRNIQYF.

The chain employs TRBV11-3 and TRBJ2-1, with 8 nucleotides matching TRBD2. Trimming cost V 5 bases and J 7 bases; bases outside gene matches: 16. Germline V CDR1 and CDR2: SGHNT, YENEEA. This CDR3 contains 17 residues. The chain's CDR3 is CASSRKTGTSLGNEQFF. CDR3 bases: TGTGCCAGCAGCCGTAAAACCGGGACTAGTTTAGGGAATGAGCAGTTCTTC.

The chain joins TRBV7-8 to TRBJ2-3; no reliable D call. With 5 bases removed from V and 6 bases from J, the gap between germline ends came to 9 bases. The CDR3 has 12 amino acids. Germline CDR1 reads SGHVS; CDR2 reads FQNEAQ. The CDR3 region has the DNA TGTGCCAGCAGCCCCCCCTCGGATACGCAGTATTTT. Its translation: CASSPPSDTQYF. The whole variable domain, filled in from reference TRBV7-8 and TRBJ2-3, reads GAGVSQSPRYKVAKRGQDVALRCDPISGHVSLFWYQQALGQGPEFLTYFQNEAQLDKSGLPSDRFFAERPEGSVSTLKIQRTQQEDSAVYLCASSPPSDTQYFGPGTRLTVL.

This clone was seen more than once but under ten times. This sequence joins TRBV3-1 (or the pseudogene TRBV3-2) and TRBJ1-3, with D hard to call. This CDR3 is 15 amino acids long. Germline loops: CDR1 LGHDT, CDR2 YNNKEL (reference sequence). Trimming shortened V by 4 bases and J by 0 bases, and 10 bases separated the two germline ends. The CDR3 nucleotides read TGTGCCAGCAGCCCGGACTGGGCCTCTGGAAACACCATATATTTT. It codes for CASSPDWASGNTIYF.

This clone was observed once. V usage is TRBV25-1 and J usage is TRBJ1-2; 7 positions match TRBD1. The germline V gene encodes CDR1 MGHDK and CDR2 SYGVNS. V lost 7 bases, J lost 8 bases, and 10 bases stayed unmatched. The CDR3 runs 13 residues. The CDR3 sequence is CASKTEGARGYTF. The CDR3 DNA reads as TGTGCCAGCAAGACCGAGGGGGCGCGGGGCTACACCTTC.

The chain carries TRBV29-1 and TRBJ2-7, with TRBD1 as a possible D gene (6 bases). This CDR3 comprises 15 residues. Per the germline V gene, CDR1 is SQVTM and CDR2 is ANQGSEA. With 7 bases removed from V and 0 bases from J, the gap between germline ends came to 19 bases. For the CDR3, the DNA is TGCAGCGAGAAGACCGGGACACCAAGCTCCTACGAGCAGTACTTC. Protein: CSEKTGTPSSYEQYF.

The J gene is TRBJ1-1, the V gene TRBV7-2; TRBD1 agrees at 7 bases. Germline V gives CDR1 SGHTA, CDR2 FQGNSA. Trimming took 2 bases from V and 3 from J; bases not matched to a gene: 6. This CDR3 is built from 15 residues. The CDR3 loop reads CASSLIDRAHTEAFF. As DNA, the CDR3 is TGTGCCAGCAGCTTAATAGACAGGGCTCACACTGAAGCTTTCTTT. The full variable domain, in which reference TRBV7-2 and TRBJ1-1 provide the parts outside the CDR3, is GAGVSQSPSNKVTEKGKDVELRCDPISGHTALYWYRQSLGQGLEFLIYFQGNSAPDKSGLPSDRFSAERTGGSVSTLTIQRTQQEDSAVYLCASSLIDRAHTEAFFGQGTRLTVV.

The chain carries TRBV30 and TRBJ1-1; 8 bases are shared with TRBD1. The CDR3 is 13 amino acids. Germline V gene lookup returns CDR1 GTSNPN and CDR2 SVGIG (reference sequence). V shed 5 bases and J 4 bases; nucleotides not matched to a gene: 6. Written as DNA, the CDR3 is TGTGCCTGGGGGGCAACAGGGGGCACTGAAGCTTTCTTT. Translating gives CAWGATGGTEAFF.